Listed below are T cell receptor beta chains from one sample, sequenced in a study of EBV T-cell therapy then PD-1 blockade in nasopharyngeal carcinoma. Method: immunoSEQ multiplex PCR; TCRdb's copy keeps in-frame clones and lacks some. The sample lists about 14,000 clones; around 80% were seen once. No antigens are known for them. Sequencing was performed on CD8+ T cells from blood, taken around day 100 from a patient whose treatment included autologous EBV-specific T cells and nivolumab. These receptors all come from a man aged 40-50 years with nasopharyngeal carcinoma. The CDR3 runs from the conserved cysteine through the conserved F or W. D genes are given only for firm matches. Size is stated for part of the rows, as once, few or many counts, or as a class when the clone is expanded.

TRBV21-1,TRBJ1-1,-,-,TGTGCCAGCAGCAAAGAAGGGACGCCGAACACTGAAGCTTTCTTT,CASSKEGTPNTEAFF
TRBV24-1,TRBJ1-1,-,-,TGTGCCACCAGTGATTTGTCCAGCCGTGAAGCTTTCTTT,CATSDLSSREAFF
TRBV9,TRBJ2-2,-,-,TGTGCCAGCAGCCTCGAGGGCCCTGGGGAGCTGTTTTTT,CASSLEGPGELFF
TRBV21-1,TRBJ2-5,-,-,TGTGCCAGCAGCAAATTGACAGGGGAAGAGACCCAGTACTTC,CASSKLTGEETQYF
TRBV7-9,TRBJ2-2,-,once,TGTGCCAGCAGCCCCGACACCGGGGAGCTGTTTTTT,CASSPDTGELFF
TRBV3-1/TRBV3-2,TRBJ2-7,-,-,TGTGCCAGCAGCCAAGTTACAGAGACCTACGAGCAGTACTTC,CASSQVTETYEQYF
TRBV27,TRBJ2-3,-,once,TGTGCCAGCAGTTTCATCGATAAGAGCACAGATACGCAGTATTTT,CASSFIDKSTDTQYF
TRBV19,TRBJ1-5,-,-,TGTGCCAGTAGTATAGTGCAGGGCGCGGGACAGCCCCAGCATTTT,CASSIVQGAGQPQHF
TRBV4-1,TRBJ2-7,-,-,TGCGCCAGCAGCCAAGATTCAGGGCAGTACGAGCAGTACTTC,CASSQDSGQYEQYF
TRBV15,TRBJ1-4,-,-,TGTGCCACGAGTCGCCGAGGACAGCCTAATGAAAAACTGTTTTTT,CATSRRGQPNEKLFF
TRBV2,TRBJ2-7,-,-,TGTGCCAGCAGTAGGAAACAGGGATGGTACGAGCAGTACTTC,CASSRKQGWYEQYF
TRBV6-2/TRBV6-3,TRBJ1-2,TRBD1,-,TGTGCCAGCAGTTACTCGGAGGGGGCCTATGGCTACACCTTC,CASSYSEGAYGYTF
TRBV19,TRBJ2-5,TRBD1,-,TGTGCCAGTAGTATAACGGGCCTTACCAGGGGGGAGACCCAGTACTTC,CASSITGLTRGETQYF
TRBV19,TRBJ2-5,TRBD2,-,TGTGCCAGTAGTATCGGGACTAGCGGGGAGGAGACCCAGTACTTC,CASSIGTSGEETQYF
TRBV7-6,TRBJ2-1,-,-,TGTGCCAGCAGCTTAGCCGGTGAAGCTAATGAGCAGTTCTTC,CASSLAGEANEQFF
TRBV10-3,TRBJ1-1,-,-,TGTGCCCATCAGTTATCCAGAAACACTGAAGCTTTCTTT,CAHQLSRNTEAFF
TRBV5-1,TRBJ2-1,-,-,TGCGCCAGCAGCTCCGAGGGCAGGGGACCCCTGTGGGATGAGCAGTTCTTC,CASSSEGRGPLWDEQFF
TRBV7-9,TRBJ1-3,-,-,TGTGCCAGCAGCCGCTCTAGCCCTCCGGGGGGCTCTGGAAACACCATATATTTT,CASSRSSPPGGSGNTIYF
TRBV4-3,TRBJ2-1,TRBD1,-,TGCGCCAGCAGCCAAGACGGACAGGGGAGTGATGAGCAGTTCTTC,CASSQDGQGSDEQFF
TRBV12-3/TRBV12-4,TRBJ1-2,-,-,TGTGCCAGCAGTCCCTCGCCTGGTGGCTACACCTTC,CASSPSPGGYTF
TRBV6-2/TRBV6-3,TRBJ2-1,-,once,TGTGCCAGCAGTTACGGGGGCGATTACAATGAGCAGTTCTTC,CASSYGGDYNEQFF
TRBV12-3/TRBV12-4,TRBJ1-6,-,once,TGTGCCAGCAGTTTGACGGTTAATTCACCCCTCCACTTT,CASSLTVNSPLHF
TRBV6-2/TRBV6-3,TRBJ1-5,TRBD1,-,TGTGCCAGCAGCGGACAGGGCCATCAGCCCCAGCATTTT,CASSGQGHQPQHF